A selection of T cell receptor beta chains follows, all from one sample in a study of tumor and adjacent non-tumor tissue in lung cancer. TCRdb recomputed calls from the multiplex PCR reads with MiXCR, one row per CDR3 protein. The sample lists about 50,000 distinct CDR3 sequences; roughly 69% were seen once. The source material was distant non-tumor lung tissue. These receptors originate from a woman aged 60 to 75 with non-small cell lung cancer. Each CDR3 is given with its conserved first and last residue. The D gene is left open where the match is weak. Expanded clones are given a class, and other clones once, few, many or no size at all.

TRBV12-3/TRBV12-4	TRBJ2-7	15	.	TRBD1	CASRERTGRSYEQYF	TGTGCCAGTAGGGAGAGGACAGGGAGGTCCTACGAGCAGTACTTC
TRBV28	TRBJ2-7	11	many	.	CASSVTDEQYF	TGTGCCAGCAGTGTTACAGACGAGCAGTACTTC
TRBV20-1	TRBJ1-5	13	.	.	CSARPDSNQPQHF	TGCAGTGCTAGACCAGATAGCAATCAGCCCCAGCATTTT
TRBV29-1	TRBJ2-7	14	.	.	CNVEDLRSGRAMYF	TGCAACGTTGAAGATCTCAGGAGCGGGCGGGCAATGTACTTC
TRBV6-1	TRBJ1-4	16	.	.	CTSSSAGEQVNEKLFF	TGTACCAGCAGTTCGGCGGGGGAGCAGGTTAATGAAAAATTGTTTTTT
TRBV30	TRBJ1-1	13	.	.	CAWSFSENTETFF	TGTGCCTGGAGCTTCAGCGAGAACACTGAAACTTTCTTT
TRBV6-2/TRBV6-3	TRBJ1-1	13	.	.	CASRGSGRSEAFF	TGTGCCAGCAGAGGCTCGGGCAGATCTGAAGCTTTCTTT
TRBV29-1	TRBJ1-2	13	.	.	CSVVSTGNYGFTF	TGCAGCGTTGTCAGTACTGGGAACTATGGTTTCACCTTC
TRBV11-1	TRBJ1-4	13	.	.	CASTGTDNEKLFF	TGTGCCAGCACCGGGACGGATAATGAAAAACTGTTTTTT
TRBV4-2	TRBJ1-1	16	.	TRBD1	CARGQEGGTGPTEAFF	TGTGCCAGAGGCCAAGAAGGCGGGACAGGGCCCACCGAAGCTTTCTTT
TRBV28	TRBJ1-1	15	.	.	CASRPLGPTITEAFF	TGTGCCAGTAGACCACTGGGACCCACTATCACTGAAGCTTTCTTT
TRBV12-5	TRBJ2-4	13	.	.	CASGLGSKNIQYF	TGTGCTAGCGGTTTGGGGTCAAAAAACATTCAGTACTTC
TRBV11-3	TRBJ2-7	14	.	.	CASSLNTGTCERYF	TGTGCCAGCAGCTTAAATACGGGAACCTGCGAGCGGTACTTC
TRBV12-3/TRBV12-4	TRBJ1-1	14	once	.	CTSAPRPENTETFF	TGTACCAGCGCGCCCCGCCCGGAGAACACTGAAACTTTCTTT
TRBV6-5	TRBJ2-4	17	.	.	CASRSSKGVETKNIQYF	TGTGCCAGCAGATCATCGAAAGGGGTAGAGACCAAAAACATTCAGTACTTC
TRBV11-2	TRBJ2-2	13	.	.	CASSIFHTGDLFF	TGTGCCAGCAGCATTTTCCATACCGGGGATCTGTTTTTT
TRBV24-1	TRBJ2-1	13	.	.	CTISYRVANEQFF	TGTACCATCAGTTACAGGGTTGCGAATGAGCAGTTCTTC
TRBV19	TRBJ1-4	16	.	.	CASISSVVIVGEKLFF	TGTGCCAGTATATCATCGGTCGTGATTGTTGGCGAAAAACTGTTTTTT
TRBV7-9	TRBJ2-7	14	many	.	CATRRDSGAYEQYF	TGTGCCACAAGGAGGGACAGCGGGGCTTACGAGCAGTACTTC
TRBV11-2	TRBJ2-1	14	medium-sized	.	CASSSAGWGNEQFF	TGTGCCAGCAGCTCTGCTGGATGGGGTAATGAGCAGTTCTTC
TRBV4-2	TRBJ2-1	16	few	TRBD1	CASSHGTGGTDNEQFF	TGTGCCAGCAGCCACGGAACAGGGGGCACCGACAATGAGCAGTTCTTC
TRBV28	TRBJ2-4	18	once	TRBD2	CASTHRTSGIIAENIHYF	TGTGCCAGCACCCATCGGACTAGCGGGATTATAGCCGAAAACATTCACTACTTC
TRBV11-1	TRBJ2-7	14	.	.	CTSNLITGTYEQYF	TGTACCAGCAACTTAATTACGGGAACCTACGAGCAGTACTTC
TRBV7-8	TRBJ2-7	14	many	.	CASSLRTASYEQYF	TGTGCCAGCAGCTTAAGGACAGCGTCCTACGAGCAGTACTTC
TRBV6-2/TRBV6-3	TRBJ2-2	17	.	TRBD2	CASSYLAGGPLTEELFF	TGTGCCAGCAGTTACCTTGCGGGAGGGCCTCTCACCGAGGAACTGTTTTTT
TRBV20-1	TRBJ2-4	16	once	TRBD1	CSVRGQGEGANNIQYF	TGCAGTGTTAGAGGACAGGGGGAGGGGGCCAATAACATTCAGTACTTC
TRBV20-1	TRBJ2-2	13	many	.	CSASTANTGELFF	TGCAGTGCTAGTACTGCGAACACCGGGGAGCTGTTTTTT
TRBV29-1	TRBJ1-1	13	.	.	CSVQKQTGPETSF	TGCAGCGTTCAAAAACAAACAGGGCCTGAAACATCCTTT
TRBV6-5	TRBJ2-7	15	.	TRBD1	CASGAVWGQSYEQYF	TGTGCCAGCGGTGCGGTGTGGGGACAGTCCTACGAGCAGTACTTC
TRBV11-1	TRBJ2-2	16	once	.	CASSIWTAVNTGELFF	TGTGCCAGCAGCATCTGGACAGCGGTGAACACCGGGGAGCTGTTTTTT
TRBV7-8	TRBJ1-6	15	.	TRBD1	CASSLRPQGDSPLHF	TGTGCCAGCAGCCTACGTCCGCAGGGGGATTCACCCCTCCACTTT